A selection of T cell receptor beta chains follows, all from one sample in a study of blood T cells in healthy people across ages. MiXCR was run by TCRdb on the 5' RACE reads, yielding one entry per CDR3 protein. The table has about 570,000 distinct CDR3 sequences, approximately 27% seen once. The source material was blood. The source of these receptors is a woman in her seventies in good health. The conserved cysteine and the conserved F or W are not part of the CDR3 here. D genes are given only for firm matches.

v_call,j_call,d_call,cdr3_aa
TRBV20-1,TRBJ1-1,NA,SAQNPYTEAF
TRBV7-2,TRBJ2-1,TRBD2,ASSPGTSGGKF
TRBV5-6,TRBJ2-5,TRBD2,ASSLGLANGETQY
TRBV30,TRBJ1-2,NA,AWSSYRDYGYT
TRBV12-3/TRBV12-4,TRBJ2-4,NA,ASSLLTGLAKNIQY
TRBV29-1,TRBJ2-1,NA,SAQPGDYNEQF
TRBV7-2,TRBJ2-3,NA,ASSLSTILY
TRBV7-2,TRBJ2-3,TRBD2,ASSGTSGPVSTDTQY
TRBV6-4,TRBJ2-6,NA,ASSEYSVSGANVLT
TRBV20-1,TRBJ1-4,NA,SARLRQATNEKLF
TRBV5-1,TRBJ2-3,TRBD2,ASHPDSGGRTDTQY
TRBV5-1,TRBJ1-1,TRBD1,ASSLPGQGMNTEAF
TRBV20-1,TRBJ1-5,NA,SARQPISGNQPQH
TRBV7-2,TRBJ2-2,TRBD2,ASSPPTSFGELF
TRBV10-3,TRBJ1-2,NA,AISESNGGYGYT
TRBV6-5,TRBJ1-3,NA,ASSYGRNTIY
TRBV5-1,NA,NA,ASSSTAGSPYEQY
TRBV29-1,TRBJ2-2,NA,SVGGLTGELF
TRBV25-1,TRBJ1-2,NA,ASSEIRGNYGYT
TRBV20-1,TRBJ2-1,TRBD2,SARGLAGDNEQF
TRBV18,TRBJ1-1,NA,ASSLNSGGGLNTEAF
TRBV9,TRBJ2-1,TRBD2,ASSVDGTSGVYEQF
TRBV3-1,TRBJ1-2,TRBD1,ASSHRQGSYT
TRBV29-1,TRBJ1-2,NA,SVDNSRSVGHGYT
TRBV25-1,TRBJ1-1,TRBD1,ASRVDRGQRAF
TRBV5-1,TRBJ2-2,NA,VSGNGQAKLDGGELF
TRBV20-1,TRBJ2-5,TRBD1,SAGTGLGETQY
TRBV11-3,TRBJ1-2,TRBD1,ASSQQDRNGYT
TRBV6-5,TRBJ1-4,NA,ATAGATNEKLF
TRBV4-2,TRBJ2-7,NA,ASSQEARGYEQY
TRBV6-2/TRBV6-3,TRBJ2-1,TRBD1,ASSSLILTGGSINEQF
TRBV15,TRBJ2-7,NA,ATSRSVGTYEQY
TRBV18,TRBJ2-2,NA,ASRDGLNTGELF
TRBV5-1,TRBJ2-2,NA,ASSPLLRGNTGELF
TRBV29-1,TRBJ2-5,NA,SHQPSRVQETQY
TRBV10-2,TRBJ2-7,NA,ASSESYYIYEQY
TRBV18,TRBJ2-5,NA,ASSPGPGVRETQY
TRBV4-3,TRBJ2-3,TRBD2,ASSQDPQRGGPPDTQY
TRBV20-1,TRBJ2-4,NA,SARDGQYPAVQY
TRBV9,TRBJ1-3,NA,ASSASSHAGNTIY
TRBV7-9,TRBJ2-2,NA,ASSLASGANTGELF
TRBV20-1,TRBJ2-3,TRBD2,SAASPTSGGTDTQY
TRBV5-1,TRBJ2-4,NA,ASSTGIDTKY
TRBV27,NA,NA,ASSLSAGKQF
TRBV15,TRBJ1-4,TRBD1,ATSTRQGGPEELF
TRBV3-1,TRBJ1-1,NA,ASSQVDRNTEAF
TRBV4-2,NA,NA,ASSQGQTYNEQF
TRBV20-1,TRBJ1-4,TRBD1,SAKGQGNEKLF
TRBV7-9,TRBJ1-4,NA,ASNLARQGGEKLF
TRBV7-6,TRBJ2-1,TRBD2,ASSPKRGGNNEQF
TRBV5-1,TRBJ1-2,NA,ASSAARTGSYGYT
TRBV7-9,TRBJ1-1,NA,ASSLGGPSVLTF
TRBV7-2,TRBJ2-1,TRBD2,ASSLRRGGLHNEQF
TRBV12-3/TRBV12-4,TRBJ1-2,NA,ASSLVTSPNYGYT
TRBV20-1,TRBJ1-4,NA,SATFNEKLF
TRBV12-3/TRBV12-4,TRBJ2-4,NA,ASSLGAGNIQY
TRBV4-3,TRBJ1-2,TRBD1,ASSPRQGDRGYT